One and the same sample provided the 32 T cell receptor beta chains below, sequenced in a study of T cell responses to AZD1222 COVID-19 vaccine (dated by TCRdb to the early 2020s). Per the publication, the time point label means: baseline before first vaccination. Library creation used the immunoSEQ multiplex PCR assay. This immuneACCESS table, as held by TCRdb, lists in-frame sequences with V and J called but not all clones. Of the missing ones, under half trace to an unresolved V gene in checked studies; the others have no known cause. The sample contains some 100,000 clones, roughly 90% of them found a single time. The ten largest clonotypes hold around 4.3% of the sample. The sample consisted of peripheral blood, taken on day 0 of AZD1222 vaccination. The receptors derive from an adult in good health.

V is TRBV12-5 and J is TRBJ2-2, with D perhaps TRBD1 (6 bases). Trimming stripped 6 bases from V and 4 bases from J, with 9 bases between. The V gene's germline CDR1 is LGHNT and CDR2 FRNRAP. This CDR3 contains 13 residues. DNA for the CDR3: TGTGCTAGTGGACAGGGTGCCACCGGGGAGCTGTTTTTT. Translation gives CASGQGATGELFF.

This clone was picked up one time. The rearrangement links TRBV19 to TRBJ1-6, with TRBD1 as a possible D gene (5 bases). The V gene lost 3 bases and the J gene lost 7 bases, with 16 bases spanning the gap. The CDR3 is made up of 16 amino acids. Germline V gene lookup returns CDR1 LNHDA and CDR2 SQIVND (reference sequence). CDR3 region: CASSMAAAGQNSPLHF. CDR3 DNA sequence: TGTGCCAGTAGTATGGCCGCGGCAGGGCAGAATTCACCCCTCCACTTT.

The chain has TRBV6-2 or TRBV6-3 and TRBJ2-7, with 8 bases matching TRBD2. The V and J ends lost 2 bases and 3 bases, in that order; junction bases with no gene match: 18. CDR1 is MNHEY, CDR2 SVGEGT, per germline. CDR3 length equals 19 residues. The CDR3 loop is CASSYHGGWSSGEFYEQYF. The CDR3 DNA follows: TGTGCCAGCAGTTACCACGGGGGTTGGAGTAGCGGGGAATTCTACGAGCAGTACTTC.

V and J are TRBV6-5 and TRBJ1-1; 7 positions agree with TRBD1. V shed 6 bases and J 7 bases; nucleotides not matched to a gene: 8. This CDR3 contains 13 residues. Per germline, CDR1 MNHEY and CDR2 SVGAGI. The CDR3 nucleotides are TGTGCCAGCAGCGACAGGGCGTGGGATGAAGCTTTCTTT. Its translation is CASSDRAWDEAFF.

This clone was seen a few times. Mismatch with germline at one junction end may stem from a read error. J is TRBJ1-6 and V is TRBV18; no firm D call. Germline assignment: CDR1 KGHSH and CDR2 LQKENI. The CDR3 has 16 residues. As DNA, the CDR3 is TGTGCCAGCTCACCACCCCGTGACTCCAATAATTCACCCCTCCACTTT. Its protein product is CASSPPRDSNNSPLHF.

The chain has TRBV7-9 and TRBJ2-2; 15 bases fit TRBD2. Germline V gene sequence: CDR1 SEHNR, CDR2 FQNEAQ (reference sequence). V trimming: 4 bases; J trimming: 1 base; junction bases outside the gene matches: 4. The CDR3 sequence is 18 residues long. CDR3: CASSWGLAGGLNTGELFF. As DNA, the CDR3 is TGTGCCAGCAGCTGGGGACTAGCGGGGGGACTGAACACCGGGGAGCTGTTTTTT.

This chain links TRBV21-1 with TRBJ1-2; TRBD1, as called in the table, went unchecked against the DNA. TRBV21-1 is marked as a pseudogene. This CDR3 contains 12 residues. Here the CDR3 reads CASSDRGYGYTF. DNA for the CDR3: TGTGCCAGCAGTGACAGGGGCTATGGCTACACCTTC.

The genes are TRBV6-5 and TRBJ2-7; D is tentatively TRBD1 or TRBD2 (6 bases each). Germline loops: CDR1 MNHEY, CDR2 SVGAGI. V dropped 2 bases and J dropped 6 bases, with 11 bases sitting between them. This CDR3 is built from 13 residues. CDR3 in DNA: TGTGCCAGCAGTTACGAGGGGGGCTCCGAGCAGTACTTC. It specifies CASSYEGGSEQYF.

V and J are TRBV2 and TRBJ2-1; a weak D match, TRBD2 (5 bases). V was clipped by 5 bases and J by 15 bases, with 23 bases between them. CDR3 length: 14 residues. Germline CDR1 SNHLY, CDR2 FYNNEI. The DNA for the CDR3 is TGTGCCAGCAGTCCCTCCCCACTAGTTACACCCTCGTTCTTC. The encoded protein is CASSPSPLVTPSFF.

This chain joins TRBV28 and TRBJ2-7; D gene unclear. Germline assignment: CDR1 MDHEN and CDR2 SYDVKM. Trimming cost V 6 bases and J 0 bases, with 9 bases left between them. This CDR3 is built from 13 residues. CDR3 residues: CASRDGYSYEQYF. CDR3 in DNA: TGTGCCAGCAGAGACGGTTACTCCTACGAGCAGTACTTC.

This chain connects TRBV7-8 to TRBJ1-5, with unresolved D. Germline V gives CDR1 SGHVS, CDR2 FQNEAQ. V lost 2 bases to trimming and J lost 2 bases, with 7 bases between them. The CDR3 totals 14 residues. CDR3 in DNA: TGTGCCAGCAGCTTAATCGGGGGCAATCAGCCCCAGCATTTT. As protein: CASSLIGGNQPQHF.

V gene TRBV6-5 combines with J gene TRBJ1-2; D possibly corresponds to TRBD1 (6 bases). This CDR3 region has 12 residues. V was trimmed by 6 bases and J by 10 bases, leaving 15 bases between them. Germline assignment: CDR1 MNHEY and CDR2 SVGAGI. The CDR3 nucleotides read TGTGCCAGCAGCTTCTCAGGGGCTCCCTACACCTTC. As protein: CASSFSGAPYTF.

This clone was seen once. The chain recombines TRBV11-3 with TRBJ2-7; possible D gene TRBD2, 5 bases. CDR3 length: 12 amino acids. V gave up 2 bases and J gave up 3 bases, with 5 bases separating them. Germline V gives CDR1 SGHNT, CDR2 YENEEA. CDR3 DNA sequence: TGTGCCAGCAGCTTAAGCGGCTACGAGCAGTACTTC. Translated: CASSLSGYEQYF. Full variable domain (outside the CDR3, taken from reference TRBV11-3 and TRBJ2-7): EAGVVQSPRYKIIEKKQPVAFWCNPISGHNTLYWYLQNLGQGPELLIRYENEEAVDDSQLPKDRFSAERLKGVDSTLKIQPAELGDSAVYLCASSLSGYEQYFGPGTRLTVT.

J is TRBJ1-2 and V is TRBV7-9, with D possibly TRBD1 on 5 matching bases. V lost 1 base and J 3 bases, leaving 15 bases between the germline ends. The germline V gene has CDR1 SEHNR and CDR2 FQNEAQ (reference sequence). This CDR3 spans 16 amino acids. CDR3 in DNA: TGTGCCAGCAGCTTAGGTCTCGGGGGGTCGGACTATGGCTACACCTTC. It is translated as CASSLGLGGSDYGYTF.

V and J are TRBV2 and TRBJ1-4; 7 bases match TRBD1. From germline, CDR1 is SNHLY and CDR2 FYNNEI. The ends lost 4 bases at V and 8 bases at J; junction bases unmatched: 7. The CDR3 runs to 14 residues. CDR3 residues: CASSGQGIREKLFF. CDR3 nucleotides: TGTGCCAGCAGTGGACAGGGTATACGGGAAAAACTGTTTTTT.

The chain links TRBV5-1 to TRBJ2-1; D is undetermined. Trimming removed 3 bases from V and 4 bases from J, with 5 bases in between. This CDR3 is built from 12 residues. Germline V CDR1 and CDR2: SGHRS, YFSETQ. The DNA for the CDR3 is TGCGCCAGCAGCTCCTTTTACAATGAGCAGTTCTTC. Translation gives CASSSFYNEQFF. Filled out from reference TRBV5-1 and TRBJ2-1, the complete variable domain reads KAGVTQTPRYLIKTRGQQVTLSCSPISGHRSVSWYQQTPGQGLQFLFEYFSETQRNKGNFPGRFSGRQFSNSRSEMNVSTLELGDSALYLCASSSFYNEQFFGPGTRLTVL.

V usage is TRBV11-2 and J usage is TRBJ2-1, with a possible D match to TRBD1 (5 bases). The CDR3 loop spans 15 amino acids. Germline V gene data show CDR1 as SGHAT and CDR2 as FQNNGV. V dropped 5 bases and J dropped 0 bases, with 11 bases sitting between them. DNA for the CDR3: TGTGCCAGCAGCCTAAGGGGTTACTCCTACAATGAGCAGTTCTTC. Residues: CASSLRGYSYNEQFF.

The V call is TRBV29-1, the J call TRBJ2-7; 10 nucleotides align to TRBD1. Trimming removed 7 bases from V and 5 bases from J; junction bases left unmatched: 8. This CDR3 is 13 amino acids long. CDR1 SQVTM and CDR2 ANQGSEA come from the germline V gene. The CDR3 loop is CSGLGQGVHEQYF. The CDR3 DNA is TGCAGCGGACTAGGACAGGGGGTCCACGAGCAGTACTTC.

This clone appeared once. This chain uses TRBV28 with TRBJ1-5, with 9 bases aligning to TRBD1. V lost 5 bases, J lost 7 bases, and 12 bases stayed unmatched. Germline values: CDR1 MDHEN, CDR2 SYDVKM. CDR3 length: 16 amino acids. CDR3 loop: CASSPYGTGPGQPQHF. CDR3 nucleotides: TGTGCCAGCAGTCCGTATGGGACAGGGCCGGGGCAGCCCCAGCATTTT.

The V call is TRBV12-3 or TRBV12-4, the J call TRBJ2-7; the D is unclear. V lost 5 bases and J lost 0, with 5 bases in between. The CDR3 loop spans 12 amino acids. The CDR3 protein is CASSQSSYEQYF. CDR3 sequence (DNA): TGTGCCAGCAGTCAATCCTCCTACGAGCAGTACTTC.

V is TRBV11-2 and J is TRBJ1-1, with D possibly matching TRBD1 (5 bases). Germline values: CDR1 SGHAT, CDR2 FQNNGV. This CDR3 contains 14 residues. Trimming left V 5 bases short and J 2 bases short, with 12 bases between. This CDR3 is CASSPHRGNTEAFF. CDR3 DNA: TGTGCCAGCAGCCCCCATAGGGGCAACACTGAAGCTTTCTTT. Full variable domain (missing parts from reference TRBV11-2 and TRBJ1-1): EAGVAQSPRYKIIEKRQSVAFWCNPISGHATLYWYQQILGQGPKLLIQFQNNGVVDDSQLPKDRFSAERLKGVDSTLKIQPAKLEDSAVYLCASSPHRGNTEAFFGQGTRLTVV.

This clone was recorded a few times. The chain has TRBV9 and TRBJ2-5; 12 nucleotides align to TRBD2. Looked up from germline, CDR1 is SGDLS and CDR2 is YYNGEE. This CDR3 comprises 17 residues. Germline trimming cut 2 bases from V and 2 bases from J; bases unmatched to any gene: 7. CDR3 coding DNA: TGTGCCAGCAGCGTCGGCCCTAGCGGGGGGGGGCAAGAGACCCAGTACTTC. Protein product: CASSVGPSGGGQETQYF.

This clone was counted between two and nine times. J is TRBJ1-5 and V is TRBV19; D uncertain. The CDR3 covers 15 residues. With 3 bases removed from V and 4 bases from J, the gap between germline ends came to 13 bases. The V gene's germline CDR1 is LNHDA and CDR2 SQIVND (reference sequence). CDR3 DNA: TGTGCCAGTAGTATGGGTCAGCACCTAAATCAGCCCCAGCATTTT. This sequence encodes CASSMGQHLNQPQHF.

The chain employs TRBV5-5 and TRBJ2-7; the match to TRBD1 covers 9 bases. Losses at the gene ends were 1 base for V and 4 bases for J; bases not matched to a gene: 21. Germline V gives CDR1 SGHKS, CDR2 YYEKEE (reference sequence). CDR3 size: 20 residues. The CDR3 region has the DNA TGTGCCAGCAGCTTGAGAACAGGGGGCAAAAATTTAGGGGACAATTACGAGCAGTACTTC. Residues: CASSLRTGGKNLGDNYEQYF.

J is TRBJ1-6 and V is TRBV3-1 (or the pseudogene TRBV3-2); tentatively, D is TRBD1 (6 bases). CDR1 is LGHDT, CDR2 YNNKEL, per germline (reference sequence). Trimming shortened V by 2 bases and J by 7 bases, and 15 bases separated the two germline ends. The length of the CDR3 is 16 residues. DNA for the CDR3: TGTGCCAGCAGCCAAATGTCCGGGGGCAGGAATTCACCCCTCCACTTT. It yields the protein CASSQMSGGRNSPLHF.

The CDR3 reads CASSTQSSGANVLTF. CDR3 nucleotides: TGTGCCAGCAGCACACAGAGCTCTGGGGCCAACGTCCTGACTTTC. The rearrangement links TRBV2 to TRBJ2-6; no firm D call. V shed 6 bases and J shed 0 bases, with 9 bases lying between them. The germline CDR1 and CDR2 sequences are SNHLY and FYNNEI. This CDR3 is built from 15 residues.

This chain connects TRBV18 to TRBJ1-4; D is perhaps TRBD1 (6 bases). The germline V gene encodes CDR1 KGHSH and CDR2 LQKENI. V was clipped by 2 bases and J by 8 bases, with 18 bases between them. The CDR3 loop spans 16 amino acids. DNA of the CDR3: TGTGCCAGCTCACCAGCCTCCGGGACCCAGGGGGAAAAACTGTTTTTT. It is translated as CASSPASGTQGEKLFF.

This chain uses TRBV5-6 with TRBJ1-2, with TRBD1 matching 7 bases. The V and J ends lost 1 base and 4 bases, in that order; junction bases with no gene match: 7. CDR3 length: 15 residues. Germline CDR1 and CDR2: SGHDT and YYEEEE. CDR3: CASSLNREGAYGYTF. Written as DNA, the CDR3 is TGTGCCAGCAGCTTGAATCGGGAGGGGGCCTATGGCTACACCTTC.

This clone was seen just once. The chain carries TRBV19 and TRBJ1-2; D possibly corresponds to TRBD1 (6 bases). Deletions cut 6 bases from V and 4 bases from J, with 12 bases between. CDR1 LNHDA and CDR2 SQIVND come from the germline V gene (reference sequence). This CDR3 has 13 residues. The CDR3 is CASRPGHFYGYTF. Written as DNA, the CDR3 is TGTGCCAGTAGACCGGGACACTTCTATGGCTACACCTTC.

This chain uses TRBV11-2 with TRBJ2-3, with no clear D. This CDR3 spans 12 amino acids. V was clipped by 7 bases and J by 1 base, with 6 bases between them. CDR1 is SGHAT, CDR2 FQNNGV, per germline. CDR3 coding DNA: TGTGCCAGCAACCTTGGCACAGATACGCAGTATTTT. This codes for CASNLGTDTQYF.

The chain uses TRBV30 and TRBJ1-2, with a weak D call TRBD1 (5 bases). V was shortened by 8 bases and J by 0 bases, with 16 bases between the two germline ends. CDR1 GTSNPN and CDR2 SVGIG come from the germline V gene (reference sequence). The CDR3 runs 14 residues. The CDR3 region has the DNA TGTGCCGCCGCCTCCCGGGACCCTAACTATGGCTACACCTTC. This translates into CAAASRDPNYGYTF.

This clone is a singleton in its sample. The V gene is TRBV23-1, the J gene TRBJ1-5, with D possibly matching TRBD1 (6 bases). TRBV23-1 is classed as an ORF, of uncertain function. Trimming removed 7 bases at V and 9 bases at J, with 13 bases between. The CDR3 is 12 residues long. The CDR3 protein is CASIEGGRPQHF. The DNA for the CDR3 is TGCGCCAGCATAGAGGGGGGTCGGCCCCAGCATTTT.